The T cell receptor beta chain described here comes from a study of blood T cell repertoires in COVID-19. TCRdb's table, derived via immunoSEQ multiplex PCR, lists solely in-frame clones and lacks some. The sample holds a few hundred thousand clones; around 86% are singletons and the top ten take about 12%. This receptor was taken from an elderly man with acute or convalescent COVID-19. The sample consisted of peripheral blood.

The CDR3 is CASSLWGGQPLQDTQYF. DNA of the CDR3: TGTGCCAGCAGTTTATGGGGGGGACAGCCCTTACAGGATACGCAGTATTTT. The chain carries TRBV28 and TRBJ2-3, with D possibly TRBD1 on 7 matching bases. The CDR3 contains 17 residues. Between the trimmed V and J ends, which lost 0 bases and 6 bases, there was a span of 19 bases. CDR1 and CDR2 (germline): MDHEN, SYDVKM.